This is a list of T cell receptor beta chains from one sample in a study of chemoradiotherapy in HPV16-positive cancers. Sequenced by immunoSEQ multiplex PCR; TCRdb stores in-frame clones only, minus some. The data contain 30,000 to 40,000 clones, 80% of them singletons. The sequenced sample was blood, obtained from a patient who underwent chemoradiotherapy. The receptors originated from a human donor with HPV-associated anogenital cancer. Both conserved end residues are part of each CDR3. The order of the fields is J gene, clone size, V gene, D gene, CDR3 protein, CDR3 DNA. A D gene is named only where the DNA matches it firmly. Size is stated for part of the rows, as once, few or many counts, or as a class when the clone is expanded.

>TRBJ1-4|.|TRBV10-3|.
CAISDLTSGTNEKLFF
TGTGCCATCAGTGACTTGACATCCGGGACTAATGAAAAACTGTTTTTT
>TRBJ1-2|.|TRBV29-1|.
CSAFIDGYTF
TGCAGCGCCTTCATAGATGGCTACACCTTC
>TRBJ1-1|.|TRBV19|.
CASSIGRGAFF
TGTGCCAGTAGTATCGGACGGGGAGCTTTCTTT
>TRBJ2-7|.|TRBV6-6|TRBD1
CASSTGTYEQYF
TGTGCCAGCTCGACAGGGACCTACGAGCAGTACTTC
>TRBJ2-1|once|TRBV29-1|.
CSVDRGYEQFF
TGCAGCGTTGACAGGGGTTATGAGCAGTTCTTC
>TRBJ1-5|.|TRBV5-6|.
CASSLGRFSNQPQHF
TGTGCCAGCAGCTTGGGCAGATTTAGCAATCAGCCCCAGCATTTT
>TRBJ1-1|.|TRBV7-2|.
CASSLDRSRAFF
TGTGCCAGCAGCTTAGACCGATCGCGAGCTTTCTTT
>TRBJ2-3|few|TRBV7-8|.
CASSLILSAGTTDTQYF
TGTGCCAGCAGCTTAATCCTGTCGGCGGGGACTACAGATACGCAGTATTTT
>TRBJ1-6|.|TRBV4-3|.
CASSQQGRLGSPLHF
TGCGCCAGCAGCCAACAGGGAAGGTTAGGTTCACCCCTCCACTTT
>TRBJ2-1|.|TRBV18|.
CASSPLGGAPSYNEQFF
TGTGCCAGCTCACCACTGGGGGGGGCTCCCTCCTACAATGAGCAGTTCTTC
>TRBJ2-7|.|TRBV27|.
CASSMGYEQYF
TGTGCCAGCAGTATGGGATACGAGCAGTACTTC
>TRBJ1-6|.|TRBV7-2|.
CASSLGGGLGSPLHF
TGTGCCAGCAGCTTGGGAGGGGGTTTGGGCTCACCCCTCCACTTT
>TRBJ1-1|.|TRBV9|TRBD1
CASSAYRGQAEAFF
TGTGCCAGCAGCGCCTACAGGGGTCAGGCTGAAGCTTTCTTT
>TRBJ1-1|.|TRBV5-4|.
CASSLGGDELNTEAFF
TGTGCCAGCAGCTTGGGGGGGGATGAGTTGAACACTGAAGCTTTCTTT
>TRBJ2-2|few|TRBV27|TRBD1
CASTGTGRTGELFF
TGTGCCAGCACCGGGACAGGGAGGACCGGGGAGCTGTTTTTT
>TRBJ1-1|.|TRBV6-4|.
CASSDSVSGTEAFF
TGTGCCAGCAGTGACTCGGTCTCGGGAACTGAAGCTTTCTTT
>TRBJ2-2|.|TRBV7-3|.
CASSYSGKNTGELFF
TGTGCCAGCAGTTATAGCGGAAAGAACACCGGGGAGCTGTTTTTT
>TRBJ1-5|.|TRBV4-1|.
CASSQDLGGGNQPQHF
TGCGCCAGCAGCCAAGATCTGGGGGGTGGCAATCAGCCCCAGCATTTT
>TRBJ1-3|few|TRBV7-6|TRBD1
CASSFGQGGRGNTIYF
TGTGCCAGCAGCTTCGGACAGGGCGGTCGGGGAAACACCATATATTTT
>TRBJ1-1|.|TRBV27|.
CASTEGGHTEAFF
TGTGCCAGCACCGAGGGGGGGCACACTGAAGCTTTCTTT
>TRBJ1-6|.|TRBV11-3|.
CASSSDGNNSPLHF
TGTGCCAGCAGCTCTGACGGGAATAATTCACCCCTCCACTTT
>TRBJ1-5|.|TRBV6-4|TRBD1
CASRQGRQPQHF
TGTGCCAGCCGACAGGGAAGGCAGCCCCAGCATTTT
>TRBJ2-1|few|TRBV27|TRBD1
CASGDRGRNEQFF
TGTGCCAGCGGGGACAGGGGGAGGAATGAGCAGTTCTTC
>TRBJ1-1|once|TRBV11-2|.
CASSFYVGRVGEAFF
TGTGCCAGCAGCTTCTATGTCGGGAGGGTGGGAGAAGCTTTCTTT
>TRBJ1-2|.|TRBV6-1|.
CASSDLRGYGYTF
TGTGCCAGCAGTGACTTGCGGGGTTATGGCTACACCTTC
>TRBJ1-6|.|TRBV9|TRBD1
CASSKSGQGASPLHF
TGTGCCAGCAGCAAGTCGGGACAGGGGGCCTCACCCCTCCACTTT
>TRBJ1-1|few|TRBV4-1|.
CASSQDGGYTEAFF
TGCGCCAGCAGCCAAGATGGTGGGTACACTGAAGCTTTCTTT
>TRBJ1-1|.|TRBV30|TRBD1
CAWSGQGNTEAFF
TGTGCCTGGAGTGGACAGGGGAACACTGAAGCTTTCTTT
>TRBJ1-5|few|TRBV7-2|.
CASSLTPDSNQPQHF
TGTGCCAGCAGCTTAACCCCTGATAGCAATCAGCCCCAGCATTTT
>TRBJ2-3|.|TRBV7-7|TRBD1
CASSLGQGSDTQYF
TGTGCCAGCAGCTTAGGACAGGGAAGTGATACGCAGTATTTT
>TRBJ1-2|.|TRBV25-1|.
CASSENRDYGYTF
TGTGCCAGCAGTGAAAACAGGGATTATGGCTACACCTTC
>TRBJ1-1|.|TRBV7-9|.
CASSLESTGISAFF
TGTGCCAGCAGCTTAGAATCAACAGGGATCAGTGCTTTCTTT
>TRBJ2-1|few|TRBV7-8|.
CASSLGTTYNEQFF
TGTGCCAGCAGCTTAGGGACAACCTACAATGAGCAGTTCTTC
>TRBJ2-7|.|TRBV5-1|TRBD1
CASSGGTGAYEQYF
TGCGCCAGCAGCGGTGGGACAGGTGCCTACGAGCAGTACTTC
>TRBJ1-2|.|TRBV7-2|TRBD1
CASSFEDREYYGYTF
TGTGCCAGCAGCTTCGAGGACAGGGAGTACTATGGCTACACCTTC
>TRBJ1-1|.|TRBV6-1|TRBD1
CASIEQGDTEAFF
TGTGCCAGCATAGAACAGGGGGACACTGAAGCTTTCTTT
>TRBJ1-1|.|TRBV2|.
CASSGQLNTEAFF
TGTGCCAGCAGTGGACAGCTGAACACTGAAGCTTTCTTT
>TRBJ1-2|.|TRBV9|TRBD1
CASSTFDRVGSYGYTF
TGTGCCAGCAGCACATTTGACAGGGTTGGTTCCTATGGCTACACCTTC
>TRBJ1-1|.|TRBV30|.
CAWRLGDRYTEAFF
TGTGCCTGGAGATTGGGGGACCGTTACACTGAAGCTTTCTTT
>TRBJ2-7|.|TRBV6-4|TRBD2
CASESGTSGEQYF
TGTGCCAGCGAGTCCGGGACTAGCGGCGAGCAGTACTTC
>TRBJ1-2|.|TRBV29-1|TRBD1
CSVPGQGYGYTF
TGCAGCGTCCCGGGACAGGGGTATGGCTACACCTTC